Here is one T cell receptor beta chain with its context. The sample comes from a study of blood T cell repertoires in COVID-19. As for the study in general: Italy, Spain and the United States were the sources of the convalescent and acute COVID-19 samples. The analysed material was cDNA or gDNA that came from T cells, B-cell-depleted T cells, or PBMCs.

In the original analysis: From reference gene primer amplification, estimates of nucleated cell counts were derived. Sequencing used immunoSEQ multiplex PCR; TCRdb keeps in-frame clones, though not all of them. V and J calls and clone size are given by that table; D and trimming were obtained from the DNA. The table includes nearly 350,000 clones, around nine tenths detected once. Germline values: CDR1 SGHDT, CDR2 YYEEEE. The CDR3 loop spans 15 amino acids. Trimming shortened V by 2 bases and J by 4 bases, and 12 bases separated the two germline ends. The chain couples TRBV5-6 to TRBJ1-4; maybe TRBD1 (6 bases). This clonotype originated in a woman under 30 who had recovered from COVID-19. Sample: peripheral blood. CDR3 DNA: TGTGCCAGCAGCTTCAGGACAGCTCTTAATGAAAAACTGTTTTTT. The encoded protein is CASSFRTALNEKLFF.